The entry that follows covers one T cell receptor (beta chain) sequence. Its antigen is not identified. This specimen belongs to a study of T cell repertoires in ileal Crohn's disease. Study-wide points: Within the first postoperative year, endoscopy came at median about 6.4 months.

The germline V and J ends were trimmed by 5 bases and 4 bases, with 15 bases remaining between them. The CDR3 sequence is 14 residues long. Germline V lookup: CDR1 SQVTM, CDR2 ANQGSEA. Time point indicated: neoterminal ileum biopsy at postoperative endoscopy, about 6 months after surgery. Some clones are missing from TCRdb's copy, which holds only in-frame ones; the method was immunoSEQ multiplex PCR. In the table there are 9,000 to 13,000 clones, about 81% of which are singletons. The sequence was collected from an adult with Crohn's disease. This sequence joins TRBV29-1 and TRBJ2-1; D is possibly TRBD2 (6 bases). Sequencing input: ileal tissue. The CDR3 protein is CSVTAVADYNEQFF. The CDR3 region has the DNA TGCAGCGTTACCGCGGTAGCGGATTACAATGAGCAGTTCTTC.